The 29 T cell receptor beta chains below all came from one sample that was sequenced in a study of T cells in Graves' hyperthyroidism and ophthalmopathy. Amplified regions were TCR beta CDR3 sequences from RNA transcripts. HTBI primers were the set used in a first-round RT-PCR of the TCR CDR3. TCRdb re-analysed the multiplex PCR reads in MiXCR, keeping a single row per CDR3 protein. This table holds 550,000 to 850,000 distinct CDR3 sequences, 15% to 20% found once. The sample comprised blood. Every receptor here comes from a woman aged 45-59 years with Graves' hyperthyroidism that later progressed to Graves' ophthalmopathy.

This clonotype has only a few counts. The chain employs TRBV5-6 and TRBJ1-6; 7 bases fit TRBD1. The V and J ends lost 9 bases and 4 bases, in that order; junction bases with no gene match: 7. The length of the CDR3 is 14 residues. The germline V gene encodes CDR1 SGHDT and CDR2 YYEEEE. The CDR3 bases are TGTGCCACCAGACAGGGAGAGTATAATTCACCCCTCCACTTT. This gives the protein CATRQGEYNSPLHF. Supplemented by reference TRBV5-6 and TRBJ1-6, the full variable domain reads DAGVTQSPTHLIKTRGQQVTLRCSPKSGHDTVSWYQQALGQGPQFIFQYYEEEERQRGNFPDRFSGHQFPNYSSELNVNALLLGDSALYLCATRQGEYNSPLHFGNGTRLTVT.

This chain links TRBV12-3 or TRBV12-4 with TRBJ1-1, with a possible D match to TRBD1 (5 bases). The CDR3 has 14 amino acids. Trimming cost V 4 bases and J 5 bases, with 14 bases left between them. CDR3 nucleotides: TGTGCCAGCAGTTGGGGTTTAGGGGTGACTGAAGCTTTCTTT. Its protein is CASSWGLGVTEAFF.

This clonotype was observed many times. V and J are TRBV7-6 and TRBJ2-1; D tentatively fits TRBD1 or TRBD2 (5 bases each). V shed 5 bases and J shed 9 bases, with 23 bases lying between them. The germline gives CDR1 SGHVS, CDR2 FNYEAQ. The CDR3 extends over 16 amino acids. Here the CDR3 DNA reads TGTGCCAGCAGCGCCGTTTGGACTCCCACAAGGGGTGAGCAGTTCTTC. Protein sequence: CASSAVWTPTRGEQFF.

This clonotype was observed many times. The chain employs TRBV3-1 and TRBJ1-5; no reliable D call. The V end was cut by 1 base, the J end by 0 bases, with 13 bases between. Germline CDR1 is LGHDT and CDR2 is YNNKEL (reference sequence). CDR3 length: 17 residues. CDR3 nucleotides: TGTGCCAGCAGCCAAGGTTTGACTTTCGATAGCAATCAGCCCCAGCATTTT. As protein: CASSQGLTFDSNQPQHF. The complete variable domain, with remaining parts taken from reference TRBV3-1 and TRBJ1-5, reads DTAVSQTPKYLVTQMGNDKSIKCEQNLGHDTMYWYKQDSKKFLKIMFSYNNKELIINETVPNRFSPKSPDKAHLNLHINSLELGDSAVYFCASSQGLTFDSNQPQHFGDGTRLSIL.

CDR3 protein: CSAGDRGLDTEAFF. CDR3 DNA sequence: TGCAGTGCTGGGGACAGGGGGCTTGACACTGAAGCTTTCTTT. The chain is built from TRBV20-1 and TRBJ1-1, with 12 bases aligning to TRBD1. V was pared by 5 bases and J by 3 bases, with 4 bases of the junction left unmatched. From germline, CDR1 is DFQATT and CDR2 SNEGSKA (reference sequence). The CDR3 has 14 residues.

The chain carries TRBV4-1 and TRBJ2-7; the D is unclear. The CDR3 is 13 amino acids. V was pared by 1 base and J by 5 bases, with 9 bases between. Germline loops: CDR1 MGHRA, CDR2 YSYEKL. Written as DNA, the CDR3 is TGCGCCAGCAGCCAAGGTTCCTACGACGAGCAGTACTTC. As protein: CASSQGSYDEQYF.

The chain uses TRBV15 and TRBJ2-2; 9 bases are a match to TRBD2. The junction had 4 bases not matched to a gene; V was cut back by 1 base and J by 1 base. The CDR3 has 17 amino acids. CDR1 LNHNV and CDR2 YYDKDF come from the germline V gene (reference sequence). The CDR3 DNA is TGTGCCACCAGCAGAGCGCGGGGGGGCTGGAACACCGGGGAGCTGTTTTTT. Amino acids: CATSRARGGWNTGELFF.

The chain joins TRBV5-1 to TRBJ1-1; the D is unclear. The length of the CDR3 is 13 residues. Deletions cut 4 bases from V and 5 bases from J, with 12 bases between. Germline V gene sequence: CDR1 SGHRS, CDR2 YFSETQ. The chain's CDR3 is CASSGSSGTEAFF. CDR3 DNA: TGCGCCAGCAGCGGGTCTTCGGGAACTGAAGCTTTCTTT.

The chain carries TRBV6-2 or TRBV6-3 and TRBJ2-7; tentatively, D is TRBD1 (6 bases). CDR3 length: 20 residues. V lost 2 bases to trimming and J lost 2 bases, with 28 bases between them. The V gene's germline CDR1 is MNHEY and CDR2 SVGEGT. The DNA of the CDR3 is TGTGCCAGCAGTTACGGGGAACCGGGACATTTAATTTCCTCCCCCTACGAGCAGTACTTC. This gives the protein CASSYGEPGHLISSPYEQYF.

There are many counts of this clonotype. This chain joins TRBV7-2 and TRBJ2-7; 8 bases agree with TRBD1. The length of the CDR3 is 15 residues. V shed 8 bases, J shed 2 bases, and the junction held 11 bases outside the gene matches. Germline lookup yields CDR1 SGHTA and CDR2 FQGNSA. DNA of the CDR3: TGTGCCAGCGGGTCAACAGGACAGGGCCCCTACGAGCAGTACTTC. Translating gives CASGSTGQGPYEQYF. Full variable domain (outside the CDR3, taken from reference TRBV7-2 and TRBJ2-7): GAGVSQSPSNKVTEKGKDVELRCDPISGHTALYWYRQSLGQGLEFLIYFQGNSAPDKSGLPSDRFSAERTGGSVSTLTIQRTQQEDSAVYLCASGSTGQGPYEQYFGPGTRLTVT.

This clonotype appeared a single time. This chain uses TRBV27 with TRBJ2-1, with TRBD1 as a possible D gene (5 bases). The J call is doubtful: the DNA matches TRBJ2-7 better. Germline V gene sequence: CDR1 MNHEY, CDR2 SMNVEV (reference sequence). CDR3 size: 15 residues. CDR3 nucleotides: TGTGCCAGCACCCTTAGGGGAAGGGTGGGTAATGAGCAGTACTTC. Its translation: CASTLRGRVGNEQYF.

This chain links TRBV7-3 with TRBJ2-1; D gene uncertain. The CDR3 runs 15 residues. The germline gives CDR1 SGHTA, CDR2 FQGTGA. Trimming shortened V by 5 bases and J by 4 bases, and 15 bases separated the two germline ends. The CDR3 DNA is TGTGCCAGCAGCCAGTTCAGGAATACATACAATGAGCAGTTCTTC. It specifies CASSQFRNTYNEQFF.

This clonotype was seen repeatedly, ten times or more. V is TRBV11-2 and J is TRBJ2-2; 9 bases match TRBD1. The CDR3 consists of 16 residues. V lost 4 bases, J lost 2 bases, and 5 bases stayed unmatched. Germline values: CDR1 SGHAT, CDR2 FQNNGV. CDR3 sequence reads: CASSSGQGFNTGELFF. For the CDR3, the DNA is TGTGCCAGCAGCTCTGGACAGGGGTTCAACACCGGGGAGCTGTTTTTT.

The V gene is TRBV6-4, the J gene TRBJ1-1; tentative D call: TRBD1 (5 bases). The CDR3 sequence is 18 residues long. Deletions cut 6 bases from V and 5 bases from J, with 28 bases between. The germline V gene encodes CDR1 MRHNA and CDR2 SNTAGT. CDR3 nucleotides: TGTGCCAGCAGATACGGGGAGCTCCCGCAACTGGGGGAGACTGAAGCTTTCTTT. Residues: CASRYGELPQLGETEAFF.

This clonotype was detected a few times. The V gene is TRBV5-1, the J gene TRBJ1-1; D remains ambiguous. V lost 4 bases, J lost 4 bases, and 14 bases lay in between. Germline CDR1 SGHRS, CDR2 YFSETQ. The CDR3 sequence is 14 residues long. Here the CDR3 reads CASSITSLVTEAFF. The CDR3 coding sequence is TGCGCCAGCAGCATTACCAGTTTGGTCACTGAAGCTTTCTTT.

This clonotype has a handful of counts. V is TRBV19 and J is TRBJ2-7; D is unclear. Germline CDR1 is LNHDA and CDR2 is SQIVND (reference sequence). The V end lost 5 bases, the J end lost 0 bases, and 11 bases lay between the germline ends. This CDR3 comprises 14 residues. In nucleotides, the CDR3 is TGTGCCAGTAGTTTATGGGCGAGCTCCTACGAGCAGTACTTC. This codes for CASSLWASSYEQYF.

This clonotype was observed at least ten times. The rearrangement links TRBV11-2 to TRBJ2-5, with D unresolved. From germline, CDR1 is SGHAT and CDR2 FQNNGV. CDR3 length: 12 residues. V was pared by 4 bases and J by 2 bases, with 5 bases between. This CDR3 reads CASSSVQETQYF. DNA for the CDR3: TGTGCCAGCAGCTCCGTACAAGAGACCCAGTACTTC.

This clonotype has ten or more counts. The gene calls are TRBV19 and TRBJ2-7, with 7 bases aligning to TRBD1. J was trimmed by 6 bases and V by 5 bases; bases with no gene match: 19. Germline loops: CDR1 LNHDA, CDR2 SQIVND (reference sequence). CDR3 length: 17 amino acids. DNA for the CDR3: TGTGCCAGTAGTCCCAGGGAAGGACAGGTAGGCGCTCTCGAGCAGTACTTC. This codes for CASSPREGQVGALEQYF.

The sample holds a few counts of this clonotype. The V gene is TRBV28, the J gene TRBJ2-3; 7 bases fit TRBD2. The CDR3 spans 15 residues. V gave up 4 bases and J gave up 2 bases; unmatched junction bases: 6. The V gene's germline CDR1 is MDHEN and CDR2 SYDVKM. Here the CDR3 DNA reads TGTGCCAGCAGTTGGACTAGTCAGACCACAGATACGCAGTATTTT. Amino acid sequence: CASSWTSQTTDTQYF.

The chain carries TRBV9 and TRBJ1-3; perhaps TRBD1 as D (5 bases). This CDR3 contains 15 residues. CDR1 is SGDLS, CDR2 YYNGEE, per germline. Trimming cost V 0 bases and J 2 bases, with 9 bases left between them. The CDR3 coding sequence is TGTGCCAGCAGCGTAGGGTCAGGGACTGGAAACACCATATATTTT. It specifies CASSVGSGTGNTIYF.

This chain joins TRBV6-1 and TRBJ1-4; no clear D gene. There are 13 residues in the CDR3. The V and J ends lost 8 bases and 4 bases respectively, with 11 bases between them. The germline CDR1 and CDR2 sequences are MNHNS and SASEGT. In DNA, the CDR3 is TGTGCCAGCGGACGGGAACTTAATGAAAAACTGTTTTTT. Its translation is CASGRELNEKLFF.

CDR3 amino acids: CASSTLHHGQETQYF. The CDR3 coding sequence is TGTGCCAGTAGTACCCTGCACCATGGACAAGAGACCCAGTACTTC. This chain connects TRBV19 to TRBJ2-5; D uncertain. There are 15 residues in the CDR3. The germline V gene encodes CDR1 LNHDA and CDR2 SQIVND (reference sequence). Trimming left V 4 bases short and J 2 bases short, with 14 bases between.

This clonotype occurred many times. This chain uses TRBV20-1 with TRBJ2-5; TRBD1 agrees at 9 bases. In germline, CDR1 is DFQATT, CDR2 SNEGSKA (reference sequence). The CDR3 covers 15 residues. V gave up 0 bases and J gave up 5 bases; unmatched junction bases: 7. Written as DNA, the CDR3 is TGCAGTGCTAGAGATCGGGACAGGGCAGTGGAGACCCAGTACTTC. Amino acid sequence: CSARDRDRAVETQYF.

There are many counts of this clonotype. CDR3 residues: CAWTRNTEAFF. Here the CDR3 DNA reads TGTGCCTGGACCCGGAACACTGAAGCTTTCTTT. The rearrangement joins TRBV30 to TRBJ1-1; D is unresolved. The CDR3 spans 11 residues. The V end lost 4 bases, the J end lost 1 base, and 4 bases lay between the germline ends. Germline loops: CDR1 GTSNPN, CDR2 SVGIG (reference sequence).

This clonotype was counted between two and nine times. The rearrangement links TRBV6-1 to TRBJ2-7, with D unresolved. Trimming removed 4 bases at V and 4 bases at J, with 11 bases between. The germline V gene has CDR1 MNHNS and CDR2 SASEGT. This CDR3 spans 13 amino acids. In DNA, the CDR3 is TGTGCCAGCAGTGTGGAGCGATTTTACGAGCAGTACTTC. It encodes CASSVERFYEQYF.

The CDR3 reads CASSRNPSLSNSGANVLTF. The CDR3 DNA reads as TGTGCCAGCAGCCGAAACCCCAGCCTGTCAAATTCTGGGGCCAACGTCCTGACTTTC. This rearrangement joins TRBV5-6 to TRBJ2-6; no clear D gene. The CDR3 totals 19 residues. The germline CDR1 and CDR2 sequences are SGHDT and YYEEEE. V was trimmed by 4 bases and J by 1 base, leaving 21 bases between them.

This clonotype was counted a few times. The chain carries TRBV6-2 or TRBV6-3 and TRBJ1-5; D is ambiguous. V gave up 0 bases and J gave up 0 bases, with 9 bases separating them. This CDR3 comprises 16 residues. The V gene's germline CDR1 is MNHEY and CDR2 SVGEGT. The CDR3 coding sequence is TGTGCCAGCAGTTACTCGGGAGGGAATAGCAATCAGCCCCAGCATTTT. As protein: CASSYSGGNSNQPQHF.

This clonotype was recorded a few times. This chain uses TRBV15 with TRBJ1-4; no clear D gene. Germline CDR1 LNHNV, CDR2 YYDKDF (reference sequence). This CDR3 comprises 14 residues. V shed 4 bases and J shed 5 bases, with 11 bases lying between them. CDR3 amino acids: CATSIVSLNEKLFF. CDR3 nucleotides: TGTGCCACCAGCATTGTTTCACTAAATGAAAAACTGTTTTTT.

The gene calls are TRBV6-1 and TRBJ1-4; D is possibly TRBD1 (5 bases). The V gene's germline CDR1 is MNHNS and CDR2 SASEGT. This CDR3 spans 14 amino acids. The V end was cut by 7 bases, the J end by 6 bases, with 15 bases between. CDR3 bases: TGTGCCAGCACCTCAGGGTCTAACTATGAAAAACTGTTTTTT. As protein: CASTSGSNYEKLFF.